These 17 T cell receptor beta chains were sequenced from one sample in a study of blood T cell repertoires in COVID-19. Measured with immunoSEQ multiplex PCR; TCRdb has only the in-frame clones, and not every one. Altogether 150,000 to 200,000 clones are present, approximately 78% being singletons, with the ten largest covering approximately 15%. Sequencing was done on a sample of PBMCs or T cells enriched from blood (not recorded which). All receptors come from a woman aged 45-59 years who had recovered from COVID-19.

The genes are TRBV3-1 (or the pseudogene TRBV3-2) and TRBJ2-1, with 8 bases that match TRBD2. The CDR3 loop spans 15 amino acids. V shed 7 bases and J 10 bases; nucleotides not matched to a gene: 15. Germline V CDR1 and CDR2: LGHDT, YNNKEL (reference sequence). The CDR3 reads CASTPGRGLAGEQFF. In nucleotides, the CDR3 is TGTGCCAGCACCCCTGGGCGTGGACTAGCCGGAGAGCAGTTCTTC.

V usage is TRBV9 and J usage is TRBJ2-2, with a tentative D call TRBD1 (7 bases). The CDR3 sequence is 16 residues long. The V and J ends lost 4 bases and 6 bases respectively, with 19 bases between them. From germline, CDR1 is SGDLS and CDR2 YYNGEE. The CDR3 DNA follows: TGTGCCAGCAGCCCGCGGACAGGAGGAGGGGCCGGGGAGCTGTTTTTT. Protein: CASSPRTGGGAGELFF. Using reference TRBV9 and TRBJ2-2 for the parts outside the CDR3, the full variable domain is DSGVTQTPKHLITATGQRVTLRCSPRSGDLSVYWYQQSLDQGLQFLIQYYNGEERAKGNILERFSAQQFPDLHSELNLSSLELGDSALYFCASSPRTGGGAGELFFGEGSRLTVL.

This rearrangement joins TRBV15 to TRBJ2-3, with TRBD2 matching 14 bases. The trim removed 5 bases at V and 6 bases at J, leaving 7 bases unmatched. The CDR3 runs to 16 residues. Germline loops: CDR1 LNHNV, CDR2 YYDKDF (reference sequence). CDR3 in amino acids: CATSATGTSGSDTQYF. CDR3 coding DNA: TGTGCCACCAGCGCCACCGGGACTAGCGGGAGTGATACGCAGTATTTT. Variable domain in full (rest from reference TRBV15 and TRBJ2-3): DAMVIQNPRYQVTQFGKPVTLSCSQTLNHNVMYWYQQKSSQAPKLLFHYYDKDFNNEADTPDNFQSRRPNTSFCFLDIRSPGLGDTAMYLCATSATGTSGSDTQYFGPGTRLTVL.

The gene calls are TRBV3-1 (or the pseudogene TRBV3-2) and TRBJ1-2; 9 bases are a match to TRBD1. V lost 2 bases, J lost 6 bases, and 4 bases stayed unmatched. CDR3 length: 14 residues. Germline V CDR1 and CDR2: LGHDT, YNNKEL (reference sequence). The CDR3 DNA reads as TGTGCCAGCAGCCAAACACAGGGGGCGGATGGCTACACCTTC. Translating it yields CASSQTQGADGYTF.

This clone appeared once. V gene TRBV7-9 combines with J gene TRBJ1-1; D is perhaps TRBD1 (5 bases). Per germline, CDR1 SEHNR and CDR2 FQNEAQ (reference sequence). With 10 bases removed from V and 8 bases from J, the gap between germline ends came to 14 bases. CDR3 length equals 11 residues. CDR3 nucleotides: TGTGCCACCGCCCAACAGGTAGAAGCTTTCTTT. Amino acid sequence: CATAQQVEAFF.

V gene TRBV7-2 combines with J gene TRBJ1-2; 8 nucleotides line up with TRBD1. Trimming at V came to 5 bases and at J to 8 bases, leaving 13 bases not matched to a gene. The germline CDR1 and CDR2 sequences are SGHTA and FQGNSA. The CDR3 totals 15 residues. This CDR3 is CASSRATGVSEGYTF. CDR3 nucleotides: TGTGCCAGCAGCCGGGCGACAGGGGTGTCGGAAGGCTACACCTTC.

The chain carries TRBV4-1 and TRBJ1-2, with 12 bases aligning to TRBD1. Germline loops: CDR1 MGHRA, CDR2 YSYEKL. The CDR3 has 15 amino acids. J was trimmed by 4 bases and V by 3 bases; bases with no gene match: 3. CDR3 nucleotide sequence: TGCGCCAGCAGCCAGGGGGACAGGGGGCCCTATGGCTACACCTTC. This codes for CASSQGDRGPYGYTF.

The J gene is TRBJ1-6, the V gene TRBV10-1; the D gene is possibly TRBD1 (6 bases). The CDR3 is 14 amino acids. The V gene's germline CDR1 is WNHNN and CDR2 SYGVQD (reference sequence). Between the trimmed V and J ends, which lost 2 bases and 5 bases, there was a span of 7 bases. The CDR3 loop is CASSETGNNSPLHF. CDR3 DNA sequence: TGCGCCAGCAGTGAGACAGGGAATAATTCACCCCTCCACTTT.

This clone was counted a single time. The chain recombines TRBV4-2 with TRBJ1-6; possibly TRBD1 for D (6 bases). This CDR3 is 15 amino acids long. Germline lookup yields CDR1 LGHNA and CDR2 YNFKEQ. V lost 5 bases, J lost 12 bases, and 20 bases lay in between. This chain's CDR3 is CASSTRYRVPIPLHF. DNA of the CDR3: TGTGCCAGCAGCACCCGCTACAGGGTTCCCATACCCCTCCACTTT.

The chain combines TRBV10-3 with TRBJ1-1; 8 nucleotides match TRBD1. The CDR3 contains 14 residues. CDR1 and CDR2 from the germline V gene are ENHRY and SYGVKD. V shed 6 bases and J 0 bases; nucleotides not matched to a gene: 3. The CDR3 here is CAISDRGLNTEAFF. In DNA form, the CDR3 reads TGTGCCATCAGCGACAGGGGCCTGAACACTGAAGCTTTCTTT.

This sequence joins TRBV9 and TRBJ1-3; TRBD1 matches 7 bases. Per the germline V gene, CDR1 is SGDLS and CDR2 is YYNGEE. J was trimmed by 0 bases and V by 5 bases; bases with no gene match: 8. The CDR3 is made up of 16 amino acids. The DNA of the CDR3 is TGTGCCAGCAGACCAACCTACAGGGGCTCTGGAAACACCATATATTTT. It yields the protein CASRPTYRGSGNTIYF.

J is TRBJ1-6 and V is TRBV5-5; 8 bases are shared with TRBD1. The CDR3 loop spans 16 amino acids. The V gene end was trimmed by 1 base and the J gene end by 11 bases; junction bases not matched to a gene: 11. CDR1 SGHKS and CDR2 YYEKEE come from the germline V gene (reference sequence). The CDR3 nucleotides read TGTGCCAGCAGCTTGTTATCTGGACAGGGCCACCCACCCCTCCACTTT. Encoded protein: CASSLLSGQGHPPLHF.

V gene TRBV18 combines with J gene TRBJ2-6; 7 nucleotides align to TRBD1. Germline V CDR1 and CDR2: KGHSH, LQKENI. The CDR3 covers 22 residues. Trimming cost V 4 bases and J 4 bases; bases outside gene matches: 25. CDR3 coding DNA: TGTGCCAGCTCACGAATACGAAAACCCTCCGGGACAGACTCGGTCGGGGCCAACGTCCTGACTTTC. As protein: CASSRIRKPSGTDSVGANVLTF.

The V and J genes are TRBV7-2 and TRBJ1-1, with a possible D match to TRBD1 (5 bases). The germline V gene has CDR1 SGHTA and CDR2 FQGNSA. This CDR3 is 14 amino acids long. V lost 5 bases and J lost 1, with 11 bases in between. CDR3 bases: TGTGCCAGCAGCACAAGGGGTGGGAACACTGAAGCTTTCTTT. It codes for CASSTRGGNTEAFF.

In DNA form, the CDR3 reads TGCGCCAGCAGCTTGACAGTGAACTCGAACACCGGGGAGCTGTTTTTT. This codes for CASSLTVNSNTGELFF. The chain joins TRBV5-1 to TRBJ2-2; no reliable D call. The V gene's germline CDR1 is SGHRS and CDR2 YFSETQ. V was cut by 1 base and J by 0 bases, with 10 bases left in between. The CDR3 has 16 amino acids.

J is TRBJ2-7 and V is TRBV28; 8 bases map to TRBD2. V was pared by 5 bases and J by 4 bases, with 13 bases of the junction left unmatched. The CDR3 contains 16 residues. Germline CDR1 is MDHEN and CDR2 is SYDVKM. CDR3 DNA: TGTGCCAGCAGTAGCCACGCGGGGGGCCACTCGTACGAGCAGTACTTC. This gives the protein CASSSHAGGHSYEQYF.

The chain couples TRBV7-9 to TRBJ1-5, with 8 bases lining up with TRBD1. CDR3 length equals 18 residues. The V gene's germline CDR1 is SEHNR and CDR2 FQNEAQ (reference sequence). Trimming at V came to 0 bases and at J to 3 bases, leaving 10 bases not matched to a gene. The DNA for the CDR3 is TGTGCCAGCAGCTTAGCCGTTCTTGGGACAGGAGACAATCAGCCCCAGCATTTT. This sequence encodes CASSLAVLGTGDNQPQHF.